This entry lists 32 T cell receptor beta chains sequenced from one sample in a study of low-dose radiotherapy and immunotherapy resistance in tumors. TRAV- and TRBV-specific primers primed first-strand cDNA, covering alpha and beta chains. TCR amplification used about 18 PCR cycles, a constant-region primer and a V-primer adapter. TCRdb re-called the reads through MiXCR, storing one row per CDR3 protein. Altogether approximately 14,000 distinct CDR3 sequences are present, less than 55% being singletons, with the ten largest covering about 3.7%. The receptors here all came from a human donor with advanced metastatic prostate, ovarian, gallbladder or colorectal cancer (not recorded which). This table probably holds off-target reads from a library built for another chain.

V is TRBV11-2 and J is TRBJ2-1; tentatively, D is TRBD1 or TRBD2 (5 bases each). The CDR3 consists of 15 residues. Per germline, CDR1 SGHAT and CDR2 FQNNGV. Trimming cost V 0 bases and J 4 bases, with 10 bases left between them. CDR3 in DNA: TGTGCCAGCAGCTTAGATTCGGGGCCGTACAATGAGCAGTTCTTC. As protein: CASSLDSGPYNEQFF.

A few counts support this clonotype. The V and J genes are TRBV15 and TRBJ2-5; D not resolved. The CDR3 consists of 13 residues. V was clipped by 6 bases and J by 0 bases, with 8 bases between them. Germline V gene data show CDR1 as LNHNV and CDR2 as YYDKDF (reference sequence). CDR3 bases: TGTGCCACCAGGGAAGGGTACCAAGAGACCCAGTACTTC. This codes for CATREGYQETQYF.

The chain uses TRBV6-8 and TRBJ2-2; TRBD1 matches 7 bases. Trimming cost V 9 bases and J 2 bases; bases outside gene matches: 6. The CDR3 is made up of 14 amino acids. Germline-derived CDR1 and CDR2 are MNHGY and SAAAGT. Here the CDR3 reads CASYRGSNTGELFF. The CDR3 bases are TGTGCCAGTTACAGGGGATCCAACACCGGGGAGCTGTTTTTT.

This clonotype was seen more than once but under ten times. The chain has TRBV5-1 and TRBJ1-2, with 7 bases fitting TRBD1. The CDR3 runs to 14 residues. CDR1 is SGHRS, CDR2 YFSETQ, per germline. Losses at the gene ends were 7 bases for V and 1 base for J; bases not matched to a gene: 7. The DNA for the CDR3 is TGCGCCAGCGGCAGGACAGGAGATAACTATGGCTACACCTTC. Its translation: CASGRTGDNYGYTF.

This clonotype was detected a few times. The chain has TRBV24-1 and TRBJ2-3; D gene unclear. V lost 5 bases to trimming and J lost 8 bases, with 7 bases between them. There are 11 residues in the CDR3. Germline V gene data show CDR1 as KGHDR and CDR2 as SFDVKD. The DNA for the CDR3 is TGTGCCACCAGTGTTCAGAGTACGCAGTATTTT. This encodes CATSVQSTQYF.

This chain uses TRBV7-2 with TRBJ2-4; D remains ambiguous. Germline-derived CDR1 and CDR2 are SGHTA and FQGNSA. The CDR3 is made up of 15 amino acids. V was cut by 7 bases and J by 0 bases, with 13 bases left in between. CDR3 DNA: TGTGCCAGCACCCATCCGACCATAGCCAAAAACATTCAGTACTTC. Translated: CASTHPTIAKNIQYF.

The V gene is TRBV21-1, the J gene TRBJ2-3. TRBV21-1 is termed a pseudogene. This CDR3 spans 16 amino acids. CDR3 nucleotide sequence: TGTGCCAGCAGCAAACCTTCTCTCCGAATCACAGATACGCAGTATTTT. It specifies CASSKPSLRITDTQYF.

This clonotype was detected only a few times. This sequence joins TRBV28 and TRBJ2-1; D is tentatively TRBD1 or TRBD2 (5 bases each). The CDR3 length is 16 residues. CDR1 MDHEN and CDR2 SYDVKM come from the germline V gene. V was shortened by 2 bases and J by 2 bases, with 13 bases between the two germline ends. The CDR3 reads CASSLEVGTTYNEQFF. In DNA form, the CDR3 reads TGTGCCAGCAGTTTAGAGGTTGGGACCACCTACAATGAGCAGTTCTTC. Full variable domain (rest looked up from reference TRBV28 and TRBJ2-1): DVKVTQSSRYLVKRTGEKVFLECVQDMDHENMFWYRQDPGLGLRLIYFSYDVKMKEKGDIPEGYSVSREKKERFSLILESASTNQTSMYLCASSLEVGTTYNEQFFGPGTRLTVL.

This clonotype turned up a few times. The chain employs TRBV5-1 and TRBJ1-2, with D uncertain. This CDR3 has 14 residues. V lost 0 bases and J lost 3, with 9 bases in between. CDR1 is SGHRS and CDR2 is YFSETQ in the germline V gene. CDR3 sequence reads: CASSLGQEHYGYTF. The CDR3 coding sequence is TGCGCCAGCAGCTTGGGCCAGGAGCACTATGGCTACACCTTC. Combining the CDR3 with reference TRBV5-1 and TRBJ1-2 gives the whole variable domain KAGVTQTPRYLIKTRGQQVTLSCSPISGHRSVSWYQQTPGQGLQFLFEYFSETQRNKGNFPGRFSGRQFSNSRSEMNVSTLELGDSALYLCASSLGQEHYGYTFGSGTRLTVV.

The chain uses TRBV10-3 and TRBJ1-2; TRBD1 matches 8 bases. Unmatched junction bases numbered 8, after V lost 3 bases and J lost 8 bases. The CDR3 has 14 residues. In germline, CDR1 is ENHRY, CDR2 SYGVKD. This CDR3 reads CAISDQTGVGGYTF. Written as DNA, the CDR3 is TGTGCCATCAGTGACCAGACAGGGGTCGGAGGCTACACCTTC.

This clonotype was found a few times. The chain carries TRBV5-1 and TRBJ2-7; the match to TRBD1 covers 10 bases. Germline CDR1 and CDR2: SGHRS and YFSETQ. With V trimmed by 4 bases and J by 3 bases, 13 bases remained unmatched. The CDR3 has 17 residues. CDR3: CASSSTGTGVGGYEQYF. The CDR3 bases are TGCGCCAGCAGCAGCACCGGGACAGGGGTTGGGGGCTACGAGCAGTACTTC.

A note on this clonotype: Mismatch with germline at one junction end may stem from a read error. This chain joins TRBV7-2 and TRBJ2-7, with D possibly called TRBD1 or TRBD2 (5 bases each). Germline V gene data show CDR1 as SGHTA and CDR2 as FQGNSA. The CDR3 extends over 14 amino acids. The CDR3 nucleotides read TGTGCCAGCAGCCCCCGGGACGCCTCCTACGAGCAGAACTTC. This encodes CASSPRDASYEQNF.

The rearrangement links TRBV7-9 to TRBJ2-7, with a weak D call TRBD2 (6 bases). CDR1 SEHNR and CDR2 FQNEAQ come from the germline V gene (reference sequence). V lost 3 bases, J lost 1 base, and 13 bases lay in between. This CDR3 region has 15 residues. The CDR3 nucleotides read TGTGCCAGCAGCTTGGGCGGGGAAGGGTCCTACGAGCAGTACTTC. Translation: CASSLGGEGSYEQYF.

The rearrangement uses TRBV6-1 and TRBJ1-1; a weak D match, TRBD1 (5 bases). With 0 bases removed from V and 2 bases from J, the gap between germline ends came to 16 bases. The CDR3 runs to 17 residues. The germline gives CDR1 MNHNS, CDR2 SASEGT. CDR3 region: CASSEAFGPGGNTEAFF. The CDR3 nucleotides are TGTGCCAGCAGTGAAGCGTTTGGGCCCGGGGGAAACACTGAAGCTTTCTTT.

As for this clonotype: The germline gene is not matched at one end of the junction; a read error may be the cause. CDR3 sequence (DNA): TGCAGTGCTAGAGATCGTAACCTAGGTTACAATGAGCAGTCCTTC. This sequence encodes CSARDRNLGYNEQSF. The gene calls are TRBV20-1 and TRBJ2-1; no reliable D call. CDR1 and CDR2 (germline): DFQATT, SNEGSKA (reference sequence). The length of the CDR3 is 15 residues.

This chain joins TRBV7-2 and TRBJ1-2; D might be TRBD1 (5 bases). Trimming took 0 bases from V and 4 from J, leaving 12 bases between them. This CDR3 region has 15 residues. CDR1 is SGHTA, CDR2 FQGNSA, per germline. The CDR3 DNA reads as TGTGCCAGCAGCTTAGCGGCGTCAGGGATCTATGGCTACACCTTC. Translated: CASSLAASGIYGYTF. Complete variable domain (other parts from reference TRBV7-2 and TRBJ1-2): GAGVSQSPSNKVTEKGKDVELRCDPISGHTALYWYRQSLGQGLEFLIYFQGNSAPDKSGLPSDRFSAERTGGSVSTLTIQRTQQEDSAVYLCASSLAASGIYGYTFGSGTRLTVV.

The sample holds a few counts of this clonotype. This chain links TRBV29-1 with TRBJ1-1; D perhaps matches TRBD1 (5 bases). Trimming pared 4 bases from V and 4 bases from J, leaving 16 bases between. The CDR3 runs to 14 residues. Germline CDR1 and CDR2: SQVTM and ANQGSEA. CDR3 region: CSVVGVGTATEAFF. The CDR3 bases are TGCAGCGTTGTGGGAGTAGGGACGGCCACTGAAGCTTTCTTT. Full variable domain (remainder filled in from reference TRBV29-1 and TRBJ1-1): SAVISQKPSRDICQRGTSLTIQCQVDSQVTMMFWYRQQPGQSLTLIATANQGSEATYESGFVIDKFPISRPNLTFSTLTVSNMSPEDSSIYLCSVVGVGTATEAFFGQGTRLTVV.

CDR3 DNA sequence: TGCAGTGCTAGAGACGCGGGCTCCTACAATGAGCAGTTCTTC. Translation: CSARDAGSYNEQFF. This sequence joins TRBV20-1 and TRBJ2-1, with D perhaps matching TRBD2 (5 bases). Germline lookup yields CDR1 DFQATT and CDR2 SNEGSKA (reference sequence). The CDR3 is 14 amino acids. V was clipped by 0 bases and J by 0 bases, with 6 bases between them.

This rearrangement joins TRBV27 to TRBJ1-4; no clear D gene. The CDR3 is 14 amino acids. Deletions cut 3 bases from V and 4 bases from J, with 9 bases between. Germline V gene lookup returns CDR1 MNHEY and CDR2 SMNVEV (reference sequence). The CDR3 DNA reads TGTGCCAGCAGTTTGGGTACCATTAATGAAAAACTGTTTTTT. Its translation: CASSLGTINEKLFF.

The rearrangement uses TRBV2 and TRBJ2-1, with TRBD1 as a possible D gene (5 bases). Germline-derived CDR1 and CDR2 are SNHLY and FYNNEI. This CDR3 is 13 amino acids long. The V end was cut by 10 bases, the J end by 4 bases, with 14 bases between. CDR3 protein: CATRLRQYNEQFF. The CDR3 coding sequence is TGTGCCACCCGGCTCCGACAGTACAATGAGCAGTTCTTC.

The chain joins TRBV29-1 to TRBJ2-1, with D tentatively TRBD1 (6 bases). The germline CDR1 and CDR2 sequences are SQVTM and ANQGSEA. Trimming took 8 bases from V and 12 from J, leaving 23 bases between them. This CDR3 comprises 13 residues. The CDR3 sequence: CSYSQGQATGQFF. CDR3 in DNA: TGCAGCTACTCTCAGGGGCAGGCGACGGGGCAGTTCTTC.

The J gene is TRBJ1-1, the V gene TRBV13; D is uncertain. Germline V gives CDR1 PRHDT, CDR2 FYEKMQ (reference sequence). The CDR3 length is 14 residues. V shed 7 bases and J shed 6 bases, with 18 bases lying between them. The CDR3 nucleotides read TGTGCCAGCAACCCCCTTAATCAGTACCCTGAAGCTTTCTTT. Translation gives CASNPLNQYPEAFF.

This chain links TRBV5-1 with TRBJ1-2; a possible D gene is TRBD1 (6 bases). This CDR3 contains 13 residues. V lost 0 bases and J lost 14, with 17 bases in between. Germline CDR1 and CDR2: SGHRS and YFSETQ. The CDR3 reads CASSLAEGGTWTF. The CDR3, as DNA: TGCGCCAGCAGCTTGGCTGAGGGGGGCACATGGACCTTC.

The rearrangement links TRBV6-1 to TRBJ2-1; D is unclear. There are 11 residues in the CDR3. The germline CDR1 and CDR2 sequences are MNHNS and SASEGT. Trimming removed 8 bases at V and 9 bases at J, with 11 bases between. The CDR3 is CASESAGEQFF. CDR3 nucleotide sequence: TGTGCCAGCGAAAGCGCCGGTGAGCAGTTCTTC.

The chain uses TRBV2 and TRBJ2-7, with TRBD2 matching 14 bases. V shed 6 bases and J 4 bases; nucleotides not matched to a gene: 5. The CDR3 is 15 amino acids. Germline CDR1 is SNHLY and CDR2 is FYNNEI. The CDR3 loop is CASRGLAGGGYEQYF. CDR3 DNA: TGTGCCAGCAGAGGACTAGCGGGAGGAGGGTACGAGCAGTACTTC.

This clonotype was found a few times. The chain has TRBV3-1 and TRBJ2-1, with D unresolved. V dropped 0 bases and J dropped 5 bases, with 8 bases sitting between them. The CDR3 is made up of 14 amino acids. CDR1 LGHDT and CDR2 YNNKEL come from the germline V gene (reference sequence). CDR3 nucleotides: TGTGCCAGCAGCCAAGATTCTAGGGACAATGAGCAGTTCTTC. Amino acid sequence: CASSQDSRDNEQFF.

A few counts support this clonotype. The chain couples TRBV28 to TRBJ1-2; D remains unclear. Trimming took off 7 bases at V and 5 bases at J, with 11 bases between the two ends. The CDR3 contains 12 residues. Germline-derived CDR1 and CDR2 are MDHEN and SYDVKM. The CDR3 nucleotides read TGTGCCAGCACCCCGATGGGATATGGCTACACCTTC. The encoded protein is CASTPMGYGYTF.

This clonotype was observed a handful of times. The chain employs TRBV28 and TRBJ2-3; unclear D gene. V gave up 4 bases and J gave up 5 bases, with 13 bases separating them. CDR1 is MDHEN, CDR2 SYDVKM, per germline. This CDR3 is 14 amino acids long. CDR3 amino acids: CASSSTVRVDTQYF. The CDR3 coding sequence is TGTGCCAGCAGTTCAACGGTACGAGTAGATACGCAGTATTTT. Combining the CDR3 with reference TRBV28 and TRBJ2-3 gives the whole variable domain DVKVTQSSRYLVKRTGEKVFLECVQDMDHENMFWYRQDPGLGLRLIYFSYDVKMKEKGDIPEGYSVSREKKERFSLILESASTNQTSMYLCASSSTVRVDTQYFGPGTRLTVL.

In the case of this clonotype: The CDR3 carries no conserved terminal phenylalanine or tryptophan, so it likely arises from a read error. The rearrangement uses TRBV6-8 and TRBJ2-7; 8 positions match TRBD1. After removal of 5 bases from V and 6 bases from J, the junction contained 9 bases not matched to a gene. Germline V gene sequence: CDR1 MNHGY, CDR2 SAAAGT. The CDR3 sequence is 14 residues long. CDR3 sequence (DNA): TGTGCCAGCAGTGTGGGACAGGTTCTTAGCGAGCAGTACCTC. It is translated as CASSVGQVLSEQYL.

This clonotype has only a few counts. The chain employs TRBV4-2 and TRBJ1-4, with no clear D. The germline V gene has CDR1 LGHNA and CDR2 YNFKEQ. The length of the CDR3 is 15 residues. Trimming shortened V by 0 bases and J by 4 bases, and 9 bases separated the two germline ends. CDR3 amino acids: CASSQDRAGNEKLFF. Here the CDR3 DNA reads TGTGCCAGCAGCCAAGATCGGGCGGGTAATGAAAAACTGTTTTTT.

The J gene is TRBJ2-5, the V gene TRBV29-1; D may be TRBD1 or TRBD2 (5 bases each). CDR1 is SQVTM and CDR2 is ANQGSEA in the germline V gene. The V and J ends lost 4 bases and 7 bases respectively, with 16 bases between them. The CDR3 runs 13 residues. The CDR3, as DNA: TGCAGCGTTGGTCGTGAGGGGATGGGGACCCAGTACTTC. This translates into CSVGREGMGTQYF.

The rearrangement joins TRBV11-1 to TRBJ2-7; no clear D gene. The CDR3 runs to 12 residues. Germline V gene lookup returns CDR1 SGHAT and CDR2 FQDESV (reference sequence). Trimming shortened V by 5 bases and J by 7 bases, and 12 bases separated the two germline ends. The CDR3 nucleotides are TGTGCCAGCAGCATGCTACGCCCGGAGCAGTACTTC. This sequence encodes CASSMLRPEQYF.